This entry is about one TCR beta chain. Per the authors' pipeline: Nucleated cell counts were estimated from reference gene primer amplification. Clones were sequenced by immunoSEQ multiplex PCR, and TCRdb holds only the in-frame ones, with some missing. V and J calls and clone size are those listed in that table; D and trimming were worked out from the DNA. The table lists some 250,000 clones, approximately 80% of them singletons. This record belongs to a study of blood T cell repertoires in COVID-19. Germline V lookup: CDR1 SNHLY, CDR2 FYNNEI. The CDR3 has 15 amino acids. Trimming took 6 bases from V and 0 from J, leaving 9 bases between them.

The sequenced sample consisted of peripheral blood. The origin of this receptor is a woman of 80 years or more with acute or convalescent COVID-19. This chain joins TRBV2 and TRBJ1-6; D gene unclear. The DNA of the CDR3 is TGTGCCAGCAGGATGGAGAGCTCCTATAATTCACCCCTCCACTTT. Its protein is CASRMESSYNSPLHF.